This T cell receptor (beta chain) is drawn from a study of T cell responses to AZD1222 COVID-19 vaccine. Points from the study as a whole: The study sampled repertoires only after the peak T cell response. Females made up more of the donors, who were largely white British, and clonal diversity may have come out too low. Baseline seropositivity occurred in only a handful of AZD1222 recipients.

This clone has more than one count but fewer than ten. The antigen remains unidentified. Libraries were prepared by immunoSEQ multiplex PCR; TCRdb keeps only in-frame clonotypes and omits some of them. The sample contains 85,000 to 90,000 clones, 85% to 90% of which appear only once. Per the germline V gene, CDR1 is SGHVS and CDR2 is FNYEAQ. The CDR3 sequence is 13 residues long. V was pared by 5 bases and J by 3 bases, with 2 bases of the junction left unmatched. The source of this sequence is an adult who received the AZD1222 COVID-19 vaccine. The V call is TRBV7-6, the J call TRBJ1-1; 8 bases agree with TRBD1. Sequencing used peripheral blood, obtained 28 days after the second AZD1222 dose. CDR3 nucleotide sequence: TGTGCCAGCAGCCCGACAGGGGACACTGAAGCTTTCTTT. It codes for CASSPTGDTEAFF.